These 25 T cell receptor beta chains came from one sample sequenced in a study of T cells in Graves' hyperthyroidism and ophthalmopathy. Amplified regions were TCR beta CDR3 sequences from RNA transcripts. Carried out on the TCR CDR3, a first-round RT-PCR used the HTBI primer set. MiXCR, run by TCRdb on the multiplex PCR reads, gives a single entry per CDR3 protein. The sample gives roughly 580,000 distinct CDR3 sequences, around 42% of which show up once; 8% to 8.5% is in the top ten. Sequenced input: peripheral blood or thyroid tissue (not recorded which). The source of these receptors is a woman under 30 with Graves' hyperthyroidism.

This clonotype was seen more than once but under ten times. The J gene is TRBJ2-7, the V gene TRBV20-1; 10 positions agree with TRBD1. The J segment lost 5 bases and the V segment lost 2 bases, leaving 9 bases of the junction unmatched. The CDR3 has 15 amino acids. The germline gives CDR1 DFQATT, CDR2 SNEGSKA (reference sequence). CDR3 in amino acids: CSARRREGTGDEQYF. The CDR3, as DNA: TGCAGTGCTAGAAGGCGAGAGGGGACAGGGGACGAGCAGTACTTC.

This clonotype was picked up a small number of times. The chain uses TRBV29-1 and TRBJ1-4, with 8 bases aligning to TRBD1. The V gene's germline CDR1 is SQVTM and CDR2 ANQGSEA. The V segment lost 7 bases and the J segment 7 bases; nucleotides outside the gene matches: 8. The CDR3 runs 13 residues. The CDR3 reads CSAAGQGVEKLFF. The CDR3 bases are TGCAGCGCCGCTGGACAGGGAGTTGAAAAACTGTTTTTT.

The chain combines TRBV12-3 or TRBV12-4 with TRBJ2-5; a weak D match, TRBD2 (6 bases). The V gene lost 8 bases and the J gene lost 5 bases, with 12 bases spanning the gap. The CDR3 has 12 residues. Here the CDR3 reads CASVEGRETQYF. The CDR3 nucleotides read TGTGCCAGCGTTGAGGGGAGGGAGACCCAGTACTTC.

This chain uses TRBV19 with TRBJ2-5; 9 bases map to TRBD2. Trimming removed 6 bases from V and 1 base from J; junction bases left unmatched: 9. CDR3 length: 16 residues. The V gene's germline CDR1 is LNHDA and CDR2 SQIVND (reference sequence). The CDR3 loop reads CASSTTGLALQETQYF. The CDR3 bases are TGTGCCAGTAGCACCACGGGACTAGCCCTCCAAGAGACCCAGTACTTC.

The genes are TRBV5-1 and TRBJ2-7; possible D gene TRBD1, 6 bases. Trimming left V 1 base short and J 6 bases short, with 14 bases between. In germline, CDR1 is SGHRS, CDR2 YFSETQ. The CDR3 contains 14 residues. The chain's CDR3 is CASSLYREYSEQYF. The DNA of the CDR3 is TGCGCCAGCAGCTTGTACAGGGAGTACTCCGAGCAGTACTTC.

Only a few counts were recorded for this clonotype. For the CDR3, the DNA is TGTGCCAGCAGTGAAGCGCCCGGGAGGGCCAGTGACGAGCAGTACTTC. Its protein is CASSEAPGRASDEQYF. V usage is TRBV7-9 and J usage is TRBJ2-7, with 8 bases fitting TRBD2. Germline CDR1 reads SEHNR; CDR2 reads FQNEAQ (reference sequence). This CDR3 comprises 16 residues. V gave up 6 bases and J gave up 5 bases; unmatched junction bases: 15.

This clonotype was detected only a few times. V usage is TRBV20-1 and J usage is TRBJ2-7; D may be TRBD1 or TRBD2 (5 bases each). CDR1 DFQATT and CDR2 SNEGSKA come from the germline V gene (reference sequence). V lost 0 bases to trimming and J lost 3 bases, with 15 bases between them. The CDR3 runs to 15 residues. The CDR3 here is CSARDHRGTFYEQYF. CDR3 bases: TGCAGTGCTAGAGATCATCGGGGCACCTTCTACGAGCAGTACTTC.

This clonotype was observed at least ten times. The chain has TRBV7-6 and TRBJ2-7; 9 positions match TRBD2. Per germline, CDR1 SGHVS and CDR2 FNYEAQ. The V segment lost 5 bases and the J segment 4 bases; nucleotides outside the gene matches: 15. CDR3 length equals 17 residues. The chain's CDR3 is CASSPRRLSGRTYEQYF. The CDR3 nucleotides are TGTGCCAGCAGCCCTAGGCGTCTGAGCGGGAGGACTTACGAGCAGTACTTC. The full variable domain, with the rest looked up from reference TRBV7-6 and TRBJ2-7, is GAGVSQSPRYKVTKRGQDVALRCDPISGHVSLYWYRQALGQGPEFLTYFNYEAQQDKSGLPNDRFSAERPEGSISTLTIQRTEQRDSAMYRCASSPRRLSGRTYEQYFGPGTRLTVT.

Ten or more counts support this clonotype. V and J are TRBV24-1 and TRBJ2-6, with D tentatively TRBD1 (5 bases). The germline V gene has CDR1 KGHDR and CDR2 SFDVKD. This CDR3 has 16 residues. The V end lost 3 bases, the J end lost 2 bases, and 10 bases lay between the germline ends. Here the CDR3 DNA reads TGTGCCACCAGTGATACGTCAGGGCCTGGGGCCAACGTCCTGACTTTC. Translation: CATSDTSGPGANVLTF.

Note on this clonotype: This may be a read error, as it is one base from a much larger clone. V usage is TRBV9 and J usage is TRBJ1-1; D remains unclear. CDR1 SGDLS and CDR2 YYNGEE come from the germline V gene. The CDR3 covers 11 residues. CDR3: CASGRSTEALF. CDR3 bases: TGTGCCTCGGGGAGGAGCACTGAAGCTCTCTTT.

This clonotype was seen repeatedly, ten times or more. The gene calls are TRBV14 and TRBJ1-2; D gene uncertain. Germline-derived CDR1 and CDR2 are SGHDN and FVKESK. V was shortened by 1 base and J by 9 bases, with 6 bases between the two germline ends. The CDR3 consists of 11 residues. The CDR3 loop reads CASSQGRRYTF. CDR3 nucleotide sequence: TGTGCCAGCAGCCAAGGACGGCGCTACACCTTC.

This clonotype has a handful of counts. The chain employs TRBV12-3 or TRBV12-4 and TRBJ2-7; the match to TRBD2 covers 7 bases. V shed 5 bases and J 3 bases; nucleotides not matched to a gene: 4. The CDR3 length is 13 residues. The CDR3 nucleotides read TGTGCCAGCAGTCGCGGGAGTGGCTACGAGCAGTACTTC. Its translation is CASSRGSGYEQYF.

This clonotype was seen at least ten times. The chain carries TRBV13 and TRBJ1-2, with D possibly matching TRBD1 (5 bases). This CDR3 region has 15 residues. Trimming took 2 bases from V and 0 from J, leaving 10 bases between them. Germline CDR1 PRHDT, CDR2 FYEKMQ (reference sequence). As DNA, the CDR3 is TGTGCCAGCAGCTTACTACAGGTAGCTAACTATGGCTACACCTTC. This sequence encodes CASSLLQVANYGYTF.

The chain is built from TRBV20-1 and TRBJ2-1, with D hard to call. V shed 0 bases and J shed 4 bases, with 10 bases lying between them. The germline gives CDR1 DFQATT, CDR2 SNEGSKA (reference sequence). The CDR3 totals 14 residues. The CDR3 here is CSARDLGYYNEQFF. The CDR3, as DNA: TGCAGTGCTAGAGATCTGGGCTATTACAATGAGCAGTTCTTC.

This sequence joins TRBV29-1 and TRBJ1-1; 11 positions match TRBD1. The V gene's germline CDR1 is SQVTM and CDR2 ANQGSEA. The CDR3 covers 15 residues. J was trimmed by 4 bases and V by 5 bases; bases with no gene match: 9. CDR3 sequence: CSVTGQGAQGTEAFF. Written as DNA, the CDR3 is TGCAGCGTTACCGGACAGGGGGCACAGGGCACTGAAGCTTTCTTT.

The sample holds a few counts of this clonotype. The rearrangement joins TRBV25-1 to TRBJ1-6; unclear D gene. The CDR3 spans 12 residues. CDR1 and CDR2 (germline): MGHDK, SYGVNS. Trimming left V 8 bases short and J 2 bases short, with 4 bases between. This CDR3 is CASGTYNSPLHF. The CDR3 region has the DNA TGTGCCAGCGGGACCTATAATTCACCCCTCCACTTT. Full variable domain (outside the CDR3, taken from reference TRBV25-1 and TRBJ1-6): EADIYQTPRYLVIGTGKKITLECSQTMGHDKMYWYQQDPGMELHLIHYSYGVNSTEKGDLSSESTVSRIRTEHFPLTLESARPSHTSQYLCASGTYNSPLHFGNGTRLTVT.

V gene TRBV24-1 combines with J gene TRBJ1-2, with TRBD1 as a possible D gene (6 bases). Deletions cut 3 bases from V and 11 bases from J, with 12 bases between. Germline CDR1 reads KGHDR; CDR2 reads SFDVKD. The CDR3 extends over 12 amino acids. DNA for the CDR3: TGTGCCACCAGTGATAGGGGGACATCGTACACCTTC. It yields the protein CATSDRGTSYTF.

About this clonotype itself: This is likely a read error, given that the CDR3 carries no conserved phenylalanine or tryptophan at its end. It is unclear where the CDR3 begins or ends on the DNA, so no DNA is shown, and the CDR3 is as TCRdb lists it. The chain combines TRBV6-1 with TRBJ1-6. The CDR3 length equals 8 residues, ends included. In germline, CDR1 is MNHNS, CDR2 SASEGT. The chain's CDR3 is CASTARDS.

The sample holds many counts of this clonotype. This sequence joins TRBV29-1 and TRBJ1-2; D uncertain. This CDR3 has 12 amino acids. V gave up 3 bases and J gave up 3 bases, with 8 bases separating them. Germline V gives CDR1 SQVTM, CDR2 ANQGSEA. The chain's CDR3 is CSVDGRHYGYTF. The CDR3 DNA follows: TGCAGCGTTGACGGCCGTCACTATGGCTACACCTTC.

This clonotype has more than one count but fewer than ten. CDR3 bases: TGCAGTGCTAGAGTAGCGGGCCTAGTCGGCGGGGAGCTGTTTTTT. It specifies CSARVAGLVGGELFF. This chain joins TRBV20-1 and TRBJ2-2; 7 positions agree with TRBD2. The V gene's germline CDR1 is DFQATT and CDR2 SNEGSKA (reference sequence). This CDR3 has 15 amino acids. Trimming took 1 base from V and 7 from J; bases not matched to a gene: 9.

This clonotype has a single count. CDR3 nucleotide sequence: TGTGCCAGCAGCAATAGGGACACAGGCACAGATACGCAGTATTTT. It is translated as CASSNRDTGTDTQYF. V gene TRBV11-1 combines with J gene TRBJ2-3, with D possibly TRBD1 on 6 matching bases. V gave up 5 bases and J gave up 1 base, with 13 bases separating them. The V gene's germline CDR1 is SGHAT and CDR2 FQDESV (reference sequence). This CDR3 contains 15 residues. The full variable domain, in which reference TRBV11-1 and TRBJ2-3 provide the parts outside the CDR3, is EAEVAQSPRYKITEKSQAVAFWCDPISGHATLYWYRQILGQGPELLVQFQDESVVDDSQLPKDRFSAERLKGVDSTLKIQPAELGDSAMYLCASSNRDTGTDTQYFGPGTRLTVL.

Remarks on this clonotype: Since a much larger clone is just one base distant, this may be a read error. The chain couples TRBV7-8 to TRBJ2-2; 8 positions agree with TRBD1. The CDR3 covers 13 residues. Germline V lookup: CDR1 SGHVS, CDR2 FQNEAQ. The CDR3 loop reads CAGSRTGSGELFF. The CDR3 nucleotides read TGTGCCGGCAGCCGGACAGGGTCCGGGGAGCTGTTTTTT.

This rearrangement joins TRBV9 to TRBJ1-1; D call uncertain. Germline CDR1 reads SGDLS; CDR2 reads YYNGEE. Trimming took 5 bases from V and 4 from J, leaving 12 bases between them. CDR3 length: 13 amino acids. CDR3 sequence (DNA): TGTGCCAGCAGTTTTGACACTGGCACTGAAGCTTTCTTT. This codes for CASSFDTGTEAFF.

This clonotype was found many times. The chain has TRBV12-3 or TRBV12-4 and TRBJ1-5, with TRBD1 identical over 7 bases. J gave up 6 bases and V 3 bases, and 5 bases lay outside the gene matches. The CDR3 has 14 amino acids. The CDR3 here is CASSFTAGGQPQHF. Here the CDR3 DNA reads TGTGCCAGCAGTTTCACGGCAGGGGGTCAGCCCCAGCATTTT.

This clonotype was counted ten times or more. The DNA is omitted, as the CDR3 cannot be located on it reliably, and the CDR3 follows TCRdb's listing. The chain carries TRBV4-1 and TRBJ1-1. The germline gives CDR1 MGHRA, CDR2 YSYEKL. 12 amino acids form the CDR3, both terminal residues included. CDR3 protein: CASSQVGAGSFF.